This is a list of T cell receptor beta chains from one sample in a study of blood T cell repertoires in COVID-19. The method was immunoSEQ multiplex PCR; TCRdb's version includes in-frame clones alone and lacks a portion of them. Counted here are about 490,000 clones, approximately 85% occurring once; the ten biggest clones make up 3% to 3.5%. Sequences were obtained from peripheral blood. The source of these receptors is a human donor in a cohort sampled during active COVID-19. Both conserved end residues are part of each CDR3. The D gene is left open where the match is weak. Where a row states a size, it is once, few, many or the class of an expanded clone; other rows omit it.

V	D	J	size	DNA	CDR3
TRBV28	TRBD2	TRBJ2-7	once	TGTGCCAGCGGAGCGGGAGGCGATCCCTACGAGCAGTACTTC	CASGAGGDPYEQYF
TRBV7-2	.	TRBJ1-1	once	TGTGCCAGCAGCTTAGAACGCCGTGGGACATCAGCTTTCTTT	CASSLERRGTSAFF
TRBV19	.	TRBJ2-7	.	TGTGCCAGTAGTATAGTGTGGGGAACAGGGACGATCGAGCAGTACTTC	CASSIVWGTGTIEQYF
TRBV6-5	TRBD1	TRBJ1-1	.	TGTGCCAGCAGTTACCGCCCGGGACAGGGGGCCGGAGCTTTCTTT	CASSYRPGQGAGAFF
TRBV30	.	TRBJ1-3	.	TGTGCCTGGAGTCGCGGGGGTAGGTCTGGAAACACCATATATTTT	CAWSRGGRSGNTIYF
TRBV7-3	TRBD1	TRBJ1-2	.	TGTGCCAGCAGCTCTCCAGGGGGCTTTGGCTACACCTTC	CASSSPGGFGYTF
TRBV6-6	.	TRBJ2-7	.	TGTGCCAGCAGTTCCCGATCTAGGTACGAGCAGTACTTC	CASSSRSRYEQYF
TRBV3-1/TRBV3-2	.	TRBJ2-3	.	TGTGCCAGCAGCCAAGATCGGCTAGGGGGGGTATCAGATACGCAGTATTTT	CASSQDRLGGVSDTQYF
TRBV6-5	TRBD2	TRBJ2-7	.	TGTGCCAGCAGTCCCCCGGGACTAGCTGCCTACGAGCAGTACTTC	CASSPPGLAAYEQYF
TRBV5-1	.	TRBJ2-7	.	TGCGCCAGCAGCTTGGCCCCAGGGGAAGGCGAGCAGTACTTC	CASSLAPGEGEQYF
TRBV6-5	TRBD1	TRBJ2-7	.	TGTGCCAGCATATTCCGGACAGGAGTCTACGAGCAGTACTTC	CASIFRTGVYEQYF
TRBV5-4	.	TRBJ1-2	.	TGTGCCAGCAGCAAAGACAGGCTCGGGTATGGCTACACCTTC	CASSKDRLGYGYTF
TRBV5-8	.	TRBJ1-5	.	TGTGCCAGCAGCGCGGCCAGGGGTGGAAGCAATCAGCCCCAGCATTTT	CASSAARGGSNQPQHF
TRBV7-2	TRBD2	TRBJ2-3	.	TGTGCCAGCAGCTTAGCGGCCGGGACTAGCGCCACGGCGCCGCAGTATTTT	CASSLAAGTSATAPQYF
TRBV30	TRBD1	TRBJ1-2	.	TGTGCCTGGAGTAATCCAGGGGGAATCTATGGCTACACCTTC	CAWSNPGGIYGYTF
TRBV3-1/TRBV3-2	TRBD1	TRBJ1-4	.	TGTGCCAGCAGCCAAGATGTGGGGACAGCGAATGAAAAACTGTTTTTT	CASSQDVGTANEKLFF
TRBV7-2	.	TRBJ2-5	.	TGTGCCAGCAGCTTAGGACACCTCCAAGAGACCCAGTACTTC	CASSLGHLQETQYF
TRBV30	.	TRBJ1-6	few	TGTGCCTGGAGCGTACTCGGTTCACCCCTCCACTTT	CAWSVLGSPLHF
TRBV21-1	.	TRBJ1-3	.	TGTGCCAGCAGCACTCATAACTGTACCATATATTTT	CASSTHNCTIYF
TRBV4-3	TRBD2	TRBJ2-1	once	TGCGCCAGCAGCCACGGGACTAGTCTGAATTGGGATGAGCAGTTCTTC	CASSHGTSLNWDEQFF
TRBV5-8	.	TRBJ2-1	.	TGTGCCAGCGAAATCGACAGGAGCTCCTACAATGAGCAGTTCTTC	CASEIDRSSYNEQFF
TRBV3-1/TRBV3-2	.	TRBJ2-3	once	TGTGCCAGCAGCCAAGATTCCGGGATCACAGATACGCAGTATTTT	CASSQDSGITDTQYF
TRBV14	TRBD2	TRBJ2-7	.	TGTGCCAGCAGCCGGGGACTAGCGGGGTCAATCTACGAGCAGTACTTC	CASSRGLAGSIYEQYF
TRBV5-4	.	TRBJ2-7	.	TGTGCCAGCAGGACGGGACAAATAATCGACGAGCAGTACTTC	CASRTGQIIDEQYF
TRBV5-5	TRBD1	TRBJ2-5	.	TGTGCCAGCAGCTTGGGGGGACAGACTAAAGAGACCCAGTACTTC	CASSLGGQTKETQYF
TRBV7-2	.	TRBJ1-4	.	TGTGCCAGCAGCCCCCAGGGGTTTAGGACTAATGAAAAACTGTTTTTT	CASSPQGFRTNEKLFF
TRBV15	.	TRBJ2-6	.	TGTGCCACCAGCAGAGATTCCAGGACTGGGGCCAACGTCCTGACTTTC	CATSRDSRTGANVLTF
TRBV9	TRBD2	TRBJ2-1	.	TGTGCCAGCAGCCCCGTTATTGGACTAGCGGGAGTGTACAATGAGCAGTTCTTC	CASSPVIGLAGVYNEQFF
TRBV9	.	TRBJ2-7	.	TGTGCCAGCAGCGTAGGGCGTTGGGACTTCTACGAGCAGTACTTC	CASSVGRWDFYEQYF
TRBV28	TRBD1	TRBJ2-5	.	TGTGCCAGCAGAAACAGGGGCCAGGCAGAGACCCAGTACTTC	CASRNRGQAETQYF
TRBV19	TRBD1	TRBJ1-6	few	TGTGCCAGTAGTCCCGAACGGACAGGGGGCGAAGGTCTCCTCCACTTT	CASSPERTGGEGLLHF
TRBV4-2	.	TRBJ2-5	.	TGTGCCAGCAGCCAAGATAGGGAAGGAGGGTCTCCACAAGAGACCCAGTACTTC	CASSQDREGGSPQETQYF
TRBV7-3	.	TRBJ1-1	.	TGTGCCAGCAGCTACCCGGGGAACACTGAAGCTTTCTTT	CASSYPGNTEAFF
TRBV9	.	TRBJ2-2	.	TGTGCCAGCAGCGTAAGCGGTTCGAACACCGGGGAGCTGTTTTTT	CASSVSGSNTGELFF
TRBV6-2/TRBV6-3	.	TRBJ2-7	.	TGTGCCAGCAGCCCTAGGGGCTACGAGCAGTACTTC	CASSPRGYEQYF
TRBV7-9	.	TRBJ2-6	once	TGTGCCAGCAGCTTCGCTGGGGCCAACGTCCTGACTTTC	CASSFAGANVLTF
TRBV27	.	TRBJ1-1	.	TGTGCCAGCAGTTCTCAGAAGAACACTGAAGCTTTCTTT	CASSSQKNTEAFF
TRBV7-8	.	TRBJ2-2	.	TGTGCCAGCAGCTTGTTTAGTCCGGGGAACACCGGGGAGCTGTTTTTT	CASSLFSPGNTGELFF
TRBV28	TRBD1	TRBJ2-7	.	TGTGCCAGCATCCAGACAGGGCAGGACGAGCAGTACTTC	CASIQTGQDEQYF
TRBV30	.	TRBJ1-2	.	TGTGCCTGGACAGGGTGGAGCTATGGCTACACCTTC	CAWTGWSYGYTF
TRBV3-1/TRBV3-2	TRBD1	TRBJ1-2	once	TGTGCCAGCAGCCAACAGGTCGGGACAGGGTTGGGCTACACCTTC	CASSQQVGTGLGYTF
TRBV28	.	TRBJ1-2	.	TGTGCCAGCAGCCAACTTAACTATGGCTACACCTTC	CASSQLNYGYTF